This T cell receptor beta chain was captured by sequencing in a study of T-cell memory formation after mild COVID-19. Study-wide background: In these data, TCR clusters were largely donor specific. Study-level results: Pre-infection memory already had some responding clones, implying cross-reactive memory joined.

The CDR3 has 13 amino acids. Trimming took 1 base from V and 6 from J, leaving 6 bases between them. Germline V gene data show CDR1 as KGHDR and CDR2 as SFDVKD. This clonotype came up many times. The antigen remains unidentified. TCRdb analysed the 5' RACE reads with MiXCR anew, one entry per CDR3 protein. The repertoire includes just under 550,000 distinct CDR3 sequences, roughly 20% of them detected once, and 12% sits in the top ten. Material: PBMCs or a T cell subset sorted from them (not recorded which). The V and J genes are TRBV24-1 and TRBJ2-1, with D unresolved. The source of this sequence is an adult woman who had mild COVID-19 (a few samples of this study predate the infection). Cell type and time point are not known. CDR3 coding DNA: TGTGCCACCAGTGATTTTCCCGGCAATGAGCAGTTCTTC. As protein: CATSDFPGNEQFF.